This T cell receptor beta chain was sequenced during a study of T-cell reconstitution after alpha-beta-depleted transplantation in children. Trimming pared 6 bases from V and 2 bases from J, leaving 17 bases between. CDR1 and CDR2 (germline): MDHEN, SYDVKM. This CDR3 has 15 amino acids. TCRbeta library construction was performed incorporating unique molecular identifiers. TCRdb reanalysed the PCR reads using MiXCR and keeps one entry per CDR3 protein. The table lists a few hundred thousand distinct CDR3 sequences, roughly 22% of them singletons, with about 3.8% in the top ten. The sample here was PBMCs from the stem cell graft donor, taken from the stem cell graft. The V and J genes are TRBV28 and TRBJ2-7; D is tentatively TRBD1 or TRBD2 (5 bases each). This TCR was recovered from a human donor who donated a stem cell graft to a child with acute myeloid leukemia. The CDR3 protein is CASRMGPLMAYEQYF. CDR3 in DNA: TGTGCCAGCAGAATGGGACCCTTGATGGCCTACGAGCAGTACTTC. The full variable domain, with the rest looked up from reference TRBV28 and TRBJ2-7, is DVKVTQSSRYLVKRTGEKVFLECVQDMDHENMFWYRQDPGLGLRLIYFSYDVKMKEKGDIPEGYSVSREKKERFSLILESASTNQTSMYLCASRMGPLMAYEQYFGPGTRLTVT.